This T cell receptor (beta chain) was retrieved from a study of vaccination effects on CD4 cells after COVID-19. Sequencing was preceded by expansion of antigen-specific CD4+ T cells with viral peptide pools in the ViraFEST assay. The authors isolated CD4+ T cells after roughly eleven days of culture. Each vaccine recipient was nucleocapsid antibody negative and had no prior SARS-CoV-2 infection. Sequenced by immunoSEQ multiplex PCR; TCRdb stores in-frame clones only, minus some. The data contain 73,000 or so clones, 60% to 85% of them singletons. Points on this clone: The target antigen is unknown.

General study findings and limits: Few convalescent patients were included, and no early post-infection timepoints were sampled.

CDR1 and CDR2 (germline): MDHEN, SYDVKM. This CDR3 has 14 amino acids. Trimming at V came to 7 bases and at J to 0 bases, leaving 3 bases not matched to a gene. Sequenced material: CD4+ T cells from PBMCs cultured with SARS-CoV-2 spike peptides, taken before COVID-19 vaccination. This chain links TRBV28 with TRBJ2-4, with TRBD2 matching 7 bases. This TCR was recovered from a human donor who received a COVID-19 vaccine. The CDR3 loop reads CASKGGGAKNIQYF. The DNA for the CDR3 is TGTGCCAGCAAGGGCGGGGGAGCCAAAAACATTCAGTACTTC.